Sequencing of this T cell receptor beta chain was carried out in a study of T cell responses to AZD1222 COVID-19 vaccine. Only in-frame clones appear in the TCRdb table, and some are missing; sequencing was by immunoSEQ multiplex PCR. The sample holds about 130,000 clones; roughly 91% are singletons and the top ten take about 2.7%. This CDR3 comprises 16 residues. The germline gives CDR1 SQVTM, CDR2 ANQGSEA. V gave up 4 bases and J gave up 1 base, with 16 bases separating them. This sequence joins TRBV29-1 and TRBJ2-2, with D maybe TRBD1 (8 bases). This clonotype was sampled from an adult in good health. Specimen: peripheral blood, collected on day 0 of AZD1222 vaccination. The CDR3 DNA follows: TGCAGCGTTGCCTGGAGCGGGACAGGGAACACCGGGGAGCTGTTTTTT. Protein product: CSVAWSGTGNTGELFF.